What follows are 14 T cell receptor beta chains derived from one specimen sequenced in a study of T cell responses to AZD1222 COVID-19 vaccine. TCRdb's table, derived via immunoSEQ multiplex PCR, lists solely in-frame clones and lacks some. Of approximately 120,000 clones in the sample, about 90% were seen once. The sample was peripheral blood, taken on day 0 of MenACWY control vaccination. The receptors shown here come from an adult in good health.

V gene TRBV5-1 combines with J gene TRBJ1-4; D is unresolved. The CDR3 has 14 residues. The germline CDR1 and CDR2 sequences are SGHRS and YFSETQ. V lost 0 bases, J lost 6 bases, and 9 bases lay in between. CDR3 loop: CASSLEAGDEKLFF. In DNA, the CDR3 is TGCGCCAGCAGCTTGGAGGCCGGGGATGAAAAACTGTTTTTT.

This chain uses TRBV19 with TRBJ2-7; possibly TRBD2 for D (5 bases). Germline V gene sequence: CDR1 LNHDA, CDR2 SQIVND (reference sequence). Trimming pared 4 bases from V and 3 bases from J, leaving 16 bases between. CDR3 length equals 15 residues. Here the CDR3 DNA reads TGTGCCAGTAGTACAGGCCCGCGAACTAGCTACGAGCAGTACTTC. It is translated as CASSTGPRTSYEQYF. Supplemented by reference TRBV19 and TRBJ2-7, the full variable domain reads DGGITQSPKYLFRKEGQNVTLSCEQNLNHDAMYWYRQDPGQGLRLIYYSQIVNDFQKGDIAEGYSVSREKKESFPLTVTSAQKNPTAFYLCASSTGPRTSYEQYFGPGTRLTVT.

This clone appeared once. This chain uses TRBV15 with TRBJ2-7; D may be TRBD1 or TRBD2 (5 bases each). The CDR3 is 16 amino acids. Looked up from germline, CDR1 is LNHNV and CDR2 is YYDKDF (reference sequence). V lost 4 bases to trimming and J lost 0 bases, with 16 bases between them. CDR3 bases: TGTGCCACCAGCATCCGGGGCCAACAAAGCTCCTACGAGCAGTACGTC. Its translation is CATSIRGQQSSYEQYV.

This sequence joins TRBV4-1 and TRBJ1-1; D remains ambiguous. With 4 bases removed from V and 3 bases from J, the gap between germline ends came to 18 bases. The CDR3 covers 16 residues. The germline gives CDR1 MGHRA, CDR2 YSYEKL. CDR3 DNA sequence: TGCGCCAGCAGCCCCAGACGCCCGGCGAGCGACACTGAAGCTTTCTTT. Amino acid sequence: CASSPRRPASDTEAFF.

The chain is built from TRBV5-1 and TRBJ1-5; D ambiguous. The V and J ends lost 2 bases and 5 bases respectively, with 8 bases between them. This CDR3 comprises 13 residues. From germline, CDR1 is SGHRS and CDR2 YFSETQ. The CDR3 protein is CASSFGGDQPQHF. The CDR3 coding sequence is TGCGCCAGCAGCTTTGGTGGCGATCAGCCCCAGCATTTT.

The rearrangement links TRBV5-6 to TRBJ1-2, with D unresolved. V was trimmed by 5 bases and J by 3 bases, leaving 23 bases between them. The germline V gene encodes CDR1 SGHDT and CDR2 YYEEEE. The CDR3 length is 17 residues. For the CDR3, the DNA is TGTGCCAGCAGACGGACGGAAGGACGTACTATCCACTATGGCTACACCTTC. Translated: CASRRTEGRTIHYGYTF.

The chain carries TRBV7-9 and TRBJ2-3; D is tentatively TRBD1 or TRBD2 (5 bases each). Germline CDR1 and CDR2: SEHNR and FQNEAQ (reference sequence). There are 16 residues in the CDR3. V was shortened by 1 base and J by 1 base, with 12 bases between the two germline ends. The CDR3 loop is CASSLVASGRTDTQYF. CDR3 nucleotide sequence: TGTGCCAGCAGCTTAGTGGCCTCGGGGCGCACAGATACGCAGTATTTT. Looking up the rest from reference TRBV7-9 and TRBJ2-3 gives the full variable domain: DTGVSQNPRHKITKRGQNVTFRCDPISEHNRLYWYRQTLGQGPEFLTYFQNEAQLEKSRLLSDRFSAERPKGSFSTLEIQRTEQGDSAMYLCASSLVASGRTDTQYFGPGTRLTVL.

The CDR3 reads CASSLRVNNSPLHF. The CDR3 DNA sequence: TGTGCCAGCAGCTTGAGGGTAAATAATTCACCCCTCCACTTT. The genes are TRBV5-6 and TRBJ1-6, with D unresolved. The germline gives CDR1 SGHDT, CDR2 YYEEEE. Trimming pared 1 base from V and 5 bases from J, leaving 7 bases between. This CDR3 has 14 residues.

The chain couples TRBV27 to TRBJ2-6; D is perhaps TRBD2 (6 bases). V lost 6 bases to trimming and J lost 0 bases, with 18 bases between them. CDR1 and CDR2 from the germline V gene are MNHEY and SMNVEV (reference sequence). This CDR3 spans 18 amino acids. The CDR3 sequence: CASRNGLGGDSGANVLTF. The CDR3 DNA reads as TGTGCCAGCAGGAACGGTTTGGGAGGAGACTCTGGGGCCAACGTCCTGACTTTC.

The V call is TRBV6-2 or TRBV6-3, the J call TRBJ2-7, with TRBD1 matching 10 bases. Germline loops: CDR1 MNHEY, CDR2 SVGEGT. The CDR3 runs 16 residues. Trimming took 6 bases from V and 2 from J; bases not matched to a gene: 10. The CDR3 loop reads CASSAGGTGVPYEQYV. CDR3 DNA: TGTGCCAGCAGCGCCGGGGGGACAGGGGTCCCCTACGAGCAGTACGTC.

This rearrangement joins TRBV19 to TRBJ2-2, with unresolved D. CDR3 size: 12 residues. V lost 5 bases to trimming and J lost 6 bases, with 7 bases between them. CDR1 and CDR2 (germline): LNHDA, SQIVND (reference sequence). CDR3 sequence reads: CASSRGAGELFF. CDR3 sequence (DNA): TGTGCCAGTAGTCGTGGCGCCGGGGAGCTGTTTTTT.

The chain employs TRBV27 and TRBJ2-7; TRBD1 agrees at 7 bases. CDR1 is MNHEY, CDR2 SMNVEV, per germline (reference sequence). This CDR3 region has 14 residues. V shed 6 bases and J 1 base; nucleotides not matched to a gene: 6. The CDR3 DNA follows: TGTGCCAGCAGATCGACAGGGTTATCCTACGAGCAGTACTTC. Residues: CASRSTGLSYEQYF.

V usage is TRBV7-9 and J usage is TRBJ2-1; D call uncertain. In germline, CDR1 is SEHNR, CDR2 FQNEAQ (reference sequence). The CDR3 is 11 residues long. The germline V and J ends were trimmed by 7 bases and 8 bases, with 9 bases remaining between them. The CDR3 region is CASNAPDEQFF. In DNA form, the CDR3 reads TGTGCCAGCAACGCCCCCGATGAGCAGTTCTTC.

This clone was seen a single time. The chain combines TRBV24-1 with TRBJ2-3; 9 bases are a match to TRBD2. The V gene's germline CDR1 is KGHDR and CDR2 SFDVKD. The CDR3 totals 16 residues. The junction had 5 bases not matched to a gene; V was cut back by 0 bases and J by 5 bases. Here the CDR3 reads CATSDLGASGKDTQYF. The CDR3 DNA reads TGTGCCACCAGTGATTTGGGCGCTAGCGGGAAAGATACGCAGTATTTT.